One sample yielded the 2 T cell receptor beta chains listed below, sequenced in a study of shared clonotypes between healthy human individuals. TCRdb keeps only in-frame clones here, not all; method: immunoSEQ multiplex PCR. The profile covers about 2.3 million clones, with approximately 93% appearing a single time and roughly 0.36% taken by the ten largest. The source material was naive CD4+ T cells from PBMCs. The sample's subset: CD45RA+ positively selected. The receptors come from a man between 18 and 35 years old in good health. Some clones in this sample may be carry-over from other donors' samples.

The chain is built from TRBV11-2 and TRBJ2-2; D is possibly TRBD1 (6 bases). Germline-derived CDR1 and CDR2 are SGHAT and FQNNGV. Trimming removed 3 bases at V and 4 bases at J, with 15 bases between. The CDR3 contains 16 residues. The CDR3: CASSFLRGKVTGELFF. In DNA form, the CDR3 reads TGTGCCAGCAGCTTTCTAAGGGGGAAAGTCACCGGGGAGCTGTTTTTT.

The chain combines TRBV4-2 with TRBJ1-1, with D possibly matching TRBD1 (5 bases). CDR3 length equals 15 residues. The V end lost 2 bases, the J end lost 2 bases, and 12 bases lay between the germline ends. Germline values: CDR1 LGHNA, CDR2 YNFKEQ. The CDR3 is CASSQSLTVNTEAFF. CDR3 coding DNA: TGTGCCAGCAGCCAATCACTGACAGTAAACACTGAAGCTTTCTTT.